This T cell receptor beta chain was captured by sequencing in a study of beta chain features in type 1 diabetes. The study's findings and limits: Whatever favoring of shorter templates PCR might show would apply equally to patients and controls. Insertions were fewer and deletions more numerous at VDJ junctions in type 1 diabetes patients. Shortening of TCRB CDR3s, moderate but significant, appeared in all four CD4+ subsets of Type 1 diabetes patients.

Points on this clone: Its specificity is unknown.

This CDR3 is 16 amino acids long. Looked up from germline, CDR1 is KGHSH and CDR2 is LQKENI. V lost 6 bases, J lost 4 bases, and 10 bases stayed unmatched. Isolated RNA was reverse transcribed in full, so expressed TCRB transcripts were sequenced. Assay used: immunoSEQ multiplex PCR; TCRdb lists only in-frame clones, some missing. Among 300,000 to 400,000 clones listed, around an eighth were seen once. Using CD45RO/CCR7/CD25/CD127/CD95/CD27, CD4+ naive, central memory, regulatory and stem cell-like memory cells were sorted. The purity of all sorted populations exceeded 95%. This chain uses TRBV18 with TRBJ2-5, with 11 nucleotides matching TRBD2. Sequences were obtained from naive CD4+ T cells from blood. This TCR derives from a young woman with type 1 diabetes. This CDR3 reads CASSSQLAGVGETQYF. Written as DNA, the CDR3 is TGTGCCAGCTCGTCCCAACTAGCGGGAGTTGGAGAGACCCAGTACTTC.